Sequencing of this T cell receptor beta chain was carried out in a study of T cell repertoires in ileal Crohn's disease. The wider study: Patients had a median roughly 8-year disease duration, and under 45% were active smokers. General study findings and limits: Active smokers at surgery had more clonal expansions than non-smokers.

Per the germline V gene, CDR1 is MDHEN and CDR2 is SYDVKM. V dropped 8 bases and J dropped 2; count of bases not matched to a gene: 7. This CDR3 has 14 amino acids. Around 0.45 micrograms of biopsy DNA per sample underwent TCRB immunosequencing. Method: immunoSEQ multiplex PCR; TCRdb's copy keeps in-frame clones and lacks some. Of roughly 60,000 clones in the sample, approximately 91% were seen once. In its sample, this clone was seen a few times. Its antigen is still unknown. Time point: neoterminal ileum biopsy at postoperative endoscopy, about 6 months after surgery. The sample was ileal tissue. This TCR derives from an adult with Crohn's disease. The chain carries TRBV28 and TRBJ1-1; the match to TRBD1 covers 8 bases. The CDR3 loop is CASSTGGLNTEAFF. The DNA of the CDR3 is TGTGCCAGCTCTACAGGGGGGCTAAACACTGAAGCTTTCTTT. Complete variable domain (other parts from reference TRBV28 and TRBJ1-1): DVKVTQSSRYLVKRTGEKVFLECVQDMDHENMFWYRQDPGLGLRLIYFSYDVKMKEKGDIPEGYSVSREKKERFSLILESASTNQTSMYLCASSTGGLNTEAFFGQGTRLTVV.